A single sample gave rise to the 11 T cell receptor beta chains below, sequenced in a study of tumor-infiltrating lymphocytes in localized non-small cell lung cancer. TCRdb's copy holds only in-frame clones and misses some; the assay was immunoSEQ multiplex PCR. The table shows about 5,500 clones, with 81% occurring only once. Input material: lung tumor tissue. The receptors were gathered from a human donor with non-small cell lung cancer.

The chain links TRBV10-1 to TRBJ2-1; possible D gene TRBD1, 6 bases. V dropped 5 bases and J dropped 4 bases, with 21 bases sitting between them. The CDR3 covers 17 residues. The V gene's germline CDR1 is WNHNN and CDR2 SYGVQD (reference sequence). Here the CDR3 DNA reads TGCGCCAGCAGTCCTACCAGGGGCGCGTCCGTTTACAATGAGCAGTTCTTC. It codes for CASSPTRGASVYNEQFF.

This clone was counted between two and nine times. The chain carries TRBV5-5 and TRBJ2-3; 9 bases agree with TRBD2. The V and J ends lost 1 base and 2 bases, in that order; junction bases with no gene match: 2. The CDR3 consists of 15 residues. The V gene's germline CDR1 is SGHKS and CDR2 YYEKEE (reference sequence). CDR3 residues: CASSLLAGYTDTQYF. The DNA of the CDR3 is TGTGCCAGCAGCTTGCTAGCGGGGTACACAGATACGCAGTATTTT.

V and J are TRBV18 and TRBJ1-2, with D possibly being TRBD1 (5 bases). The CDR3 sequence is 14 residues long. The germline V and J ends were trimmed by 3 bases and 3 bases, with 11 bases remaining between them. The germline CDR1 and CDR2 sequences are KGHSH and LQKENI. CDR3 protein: CASSPGQGDYGYTF. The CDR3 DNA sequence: TGTGCCAGCTCACCGGGGCAGGGAGACTATGGCTACACCTTC.

The CDR3 bases are TGCAGTGCGGCAGGGGATCAGCCCCAGCATTTT. Protein: CSAAGDQPQHF. The chain has TRBV20-1 and TRBJ1-5; tentative D call: TRBD1 (6 bases). The CDR3 extends over 11 amino acids. The ends were cut back, 6 bases at V and 5 bases at J, with 8 bases in the middle. Germline lookup yields CDR1 DFQATT and CDR2 SNEGSKA (reference sequence).

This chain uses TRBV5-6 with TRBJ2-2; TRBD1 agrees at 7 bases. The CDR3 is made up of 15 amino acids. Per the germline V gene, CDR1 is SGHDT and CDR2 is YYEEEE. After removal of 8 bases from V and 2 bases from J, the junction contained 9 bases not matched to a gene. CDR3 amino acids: CASCQWDRNTGELFF. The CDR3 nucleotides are TGTGCCAGTTGTCAGTGGGACAGAAACACCGGGGAGCTGTTTTTT.

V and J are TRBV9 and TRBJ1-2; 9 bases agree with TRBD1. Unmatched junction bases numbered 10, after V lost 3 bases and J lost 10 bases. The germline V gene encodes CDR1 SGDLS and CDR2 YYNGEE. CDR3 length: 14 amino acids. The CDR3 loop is CASSAYRDRALYTF. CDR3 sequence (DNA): TGTGCCAGCAGCGCATACCGGGACAGGGCCCTCTACACCTTC.

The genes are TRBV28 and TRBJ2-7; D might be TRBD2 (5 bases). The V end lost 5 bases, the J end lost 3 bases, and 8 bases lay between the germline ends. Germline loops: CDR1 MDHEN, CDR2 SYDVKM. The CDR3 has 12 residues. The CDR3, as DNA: TGTGCCAGCAGTCAAGGACTCTACGAGCAGTACTTC. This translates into CASSQGLYEQYF.

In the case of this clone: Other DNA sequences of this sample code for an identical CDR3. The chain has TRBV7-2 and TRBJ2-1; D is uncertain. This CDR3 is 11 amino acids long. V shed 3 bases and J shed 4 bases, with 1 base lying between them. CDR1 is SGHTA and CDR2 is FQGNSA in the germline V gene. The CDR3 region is CASSFYNEQFF. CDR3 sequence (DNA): TGTGCCAGCAGCTTTTACAATGAGCAGTTCTTC.

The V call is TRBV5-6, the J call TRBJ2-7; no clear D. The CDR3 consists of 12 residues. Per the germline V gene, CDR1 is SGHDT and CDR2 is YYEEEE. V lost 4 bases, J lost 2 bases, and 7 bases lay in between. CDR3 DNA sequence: TGTGCCAGCAGCCTGACGGCCTACGAGCAGTACTTC. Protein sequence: CASSLTAYEQYF.

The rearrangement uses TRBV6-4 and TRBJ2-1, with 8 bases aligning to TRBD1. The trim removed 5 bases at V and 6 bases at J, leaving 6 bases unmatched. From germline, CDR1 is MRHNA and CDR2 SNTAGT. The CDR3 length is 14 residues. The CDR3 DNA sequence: TGTGCCAGCAGTCCTGGACAGGGAGGCAATGAGCAGTTCTTC. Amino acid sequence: CASSPGQGGNEQFF.

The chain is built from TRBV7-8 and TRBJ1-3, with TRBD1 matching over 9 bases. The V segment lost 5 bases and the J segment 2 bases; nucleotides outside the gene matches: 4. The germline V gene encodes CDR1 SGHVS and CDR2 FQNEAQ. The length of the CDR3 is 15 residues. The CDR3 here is CASSPGQGAGNTIYF. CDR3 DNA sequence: TGTGCCAGCAGCCCGGGACAGGGTGCTGGAAACACCATATATTTT.